A single sample is the source of the 23 T cell receptor beta chains below, sequenced in a study of early T cells in non-severe SARS-CoV-2 infection. TCRdb reanalysed the 5' RACE reads using MiXCR and keeps one entry per CDR3 protein. This table has around 49,000 distinct CDR3 sequences, around a tenth appearing once. Specimen: whole blood. The receptors stem from an adult who was a healthcare worker with PCR-confirmed SARS-CoV-2 infection or an uninfected control (not recorded which).

This clonotype was observed many times. The chain joins TRBV5-6 to TRBJ2-2; no clear D. The germline V and J ends were trimmed by 6 bases and 4 bases, with 7 bases remaining between them. The CDR3 has 12 amino acids. Germline V gene sequence: CDR1 SGHDT, CDR2 YYEEEE. The CDR3 DNA sequence: TGTGCCAGCAACTACGTCACCGGGGAGCTGTTTTTT. Translated: CASNYVTGELFF.

This clonotype has a handful of counts. The V and J genes are TRBV2 and TRBJ2-4; weak D call: TRBD2 (6 bases). The CDR3 is made up of 14 amino acids. The ends were cut back, 6 bases at V and 0 bases at J, with 9 bases in the middle. Germline CDR1 SNHLY, CDR2 FYNNEI. The CDR3 loop is CASRAGLAKNIQYF. CDR3 nucleotides: TGTGCCAGCAGGGCGGGGCTAGCCAAAAACATTCAGTACTTC.

At least ten counts were recorded for this clonotype. The rearrangement links TRBV12-3 or TRBV12-4 to TRBJ2-5; D is uncertain. V lost 0 bases to trimming and J lost 2 bases, with 10 bases between them. The CDR3 loop spans 15 amino acids. The CDR3 protein is CASSLALRLQETQYF. For the CDR3, the DNA is TGTGCCAGCAGTTTAGCGCTCAGATTACAAGAGACCCAGTACTTC.

This clonotype was recorded at least ten times. This chain uses TRBV2 with TRBJ2-7, with D tentatively TRBD2 (6 bases). CDR1 SNHLY and CDR2 FYNNEI come from the germline V gene. Trimming pared 7 bases from V and 3 bases from J, leaving 16 bases between. The CDR3 runs 14 residues. Here the CDR3 reads CASNPSGVLYEQYF. The CDR3, as DNA: TGTGCCAGCAACCCCTCGGGAGTACTCTACGAGCAGTACTTC.

This clonotype was picked up a small number of times. One end of the junction is discordant with germline, which a read error may explain. This chain links TRBV7-7 with TRBJ2-7, with D unclear. Germline V gene sequence: CDR1 SSHAT, CDR2 FNYEAQ (reference sequence). The CDR3 contains 13 residues. The CDR3 protein is CASSLGHSDEQYF. In DNA form, the CDR3 reads TGTGCTAGCAGCTTAGGGCACTCGGACGAGCAGTACTTC.

This clonotype was counted at least ten times. CDR3 nucleotides: TGTGCCAGCAGCTTAGAACAGGGAAGGCATGGCTACACCTTC. It specifies CASSLEQGRHGYTF. The V call is TRBV7-2, the J call TRBJ1-2; TRBD1 is a possible D gene (6 bases). The CDR3 is 14 amino acids. Germline assignment: CDR1 SGHTA and CDR2 FQGNSA. V gave up 1 base and J gave up 6 bases, with 12 bases separating them.

This clonotype is medium-sized (0.01 to 0.1%) in the sample. The chain carries TRBV6-2 or TRBV6-3 and TRBJ1-1; TRBD1 matches 9 bases. Germline values: CDR1 MNHEY, CDR2 SVGEGT. The CDR3 length is 16 residues. Unmatched junction bases numbered 15, after V lost 5 bases and J lost 8 bases. Here the CDR3 reads CASSVGQGVPQREAFF. Written as DNA, the CDR3 is TGTGCCAGCAGTGTGGGACAGGGCGTACCTCAACGAGAAGCTTTCTTT.

This clonotype showed up just a few times. The chain carries TRBV6-2 or TRBV6-3 and TRBJ1-5; no firm D call. Germline CDR1 reads MNHEY; CDR2 reads SVGEGT. V was trimmed by 2 bases and J by 13 bases, leaving 12 bases between them. The CDR3 covers 12 residues. CDR3 in amino acids: CASSYGVTLQHF. DNA of the CDR3: TGTGCCAGCAGTTACGGGGTCACCCTTCAGCATTTT.

This clonotype was seen many times. The gene calls are TRBV7-9 and TRBJ1-4; tentative D call: TRBD1 (5 bases). Trimming stripped 5 bases from V and 2 bases from J, with 12 bases between. This CDR3 is 15 amino acids long. Germline CDR1 and CDR2: SEHNR and FQNEAQ (reference sequence). This chain's CDR3 is CASSPGQTTNEKLFF. In DNA form, the CDR3 reads TGTGCCAGCAGCCCAGGGCAGACCACTAATGAAAAACTGTTTTTT.

This clonotype was counted ten times or more. The chain links TRBV5-8 to TRBJ1-2, with a tentative D call TRBD1 (5 bases). Trimming took 4 bases from V and 6 from J, leaving 13 bases between them. Germline-derived CDR1 and CDR2 are SGHTS and YDEGEE. This CDR3 has 13 amino acids. The CDR3: CASSLGHQDGYTF. The DNA for the CDR3 is TGTGCCAGCAGCCTAGGACATCAAGATGGCTACACCTTC.

This clonotype was found many times. This chain joins TRBV9 and TRBJ1-2; D may be TRBD1 (5 bases). Looked up from germline, CDR1 is SGDLS and CDR2 is YYNGEE. Trimming took 0 bases from V and 8 from J, leaving 14 bases between them. The CDR3 spans 14 residues. CDR3 DNA: TGTGCCAGCAGCGTAGGTCAGGGATTCGGCGGCTACACCTTC. This sequence encodes CASSVGQGFGGYTF.

This clonotype has ten or more counts. This chain uses TRBV4-3 with TRBJ2-7; 8 bases are a match to TRBD1. The germline V gene encodes CDR1 LGHNA and CDR2 YSLEER. The CDR3 loop spans 15 amino acids. V gave up 4 bases and J gave up 4 bases; unmatched junction bases: 9. The CDR3 loop is CASSLEYRGKYEQYF. DNA for the CDR3: TGCGCCAGCAGCCTAGAGTACAGGGGGAAGTACGAGCAGTACTTC.

This clonotype occurred a few times. This rearrangement joins TRBV10-3 to TRBJ2-1, with 16 bases fitting TRBD2. V shed 5 bases, J shed 13 bases, and the junction held 11 bases outside the gene matches. The germline gives CDR1 ENHRY, CDR2 SYGVKD. CDR3 length: 16 amino acids. The DNA of the CDR3 is TGTGCCATCAGTCCGGGGCAGGGACTAGCGGGAGGGATTCAGTTCTTC. Protein: CAISPGQGLAGGIQFF.

This clonotype was detected ten times or more. The V gene is TRBV5-4, the J gene TRBJ2-7; 11 bases line up with TRBD2. Per germline, CDR1 SGHNT and CDR2 YYREEE (reference sequence). Germline trimming cut 0 bases from V and 5 bases from J; bases unmatched to any gene: 4. This CDR3 has 15 amino acids. This CDR3 is CASSLVLAGAHEQYF. The CDR3 nucleotides read TGTGCCAGCAGCTTGGTACTAGCGGGAGCCCACGAGCAGTACTTC.

This clonotype has just a few counts. The chain links TRBV6-5 to TRBJ2-7; D is unclear. Trimming pared 0 bases from V and 0 bases from J, leaving 9 bases between. The CDR3 contains 15 residues. Germline V gene lookup returns CDR1 MNHEY and CDR2 SVGAGI. CDR3 sequence: CASSYSEAPSYEQYF. The CDR3, as DNA: TGTGCCAGCAGTTACTCAGAAGCCCCCTCCTACGAGCAGTACTTC.

This clonotype was observed at least ten times. The chain couples TRBV5-1 to TRBJ1-1; no definite D call. V shed 0 bases and J shed 1 base, with 10 bases lying between them. Germline V gene lookup returns CDR1 SGHRS and CDR2 YFSETQ. The CDR3 covers 15 residues. This CDR3 is CASSLVRIENTEAFF. CDR3 in DNA: TGCGCCAGCAGCTTGGTCCGGATAGAGAACACTGAAGCTTTCTTT.

The chain has TRBV7-9 and TRBJ2-3, with D possibly matching TRBD1 (5 bases). Germline V lookup: CDR1 SEHNR, CDR2 FQNEAQ (reference sequence). CDR3 length: 14 amino acids. The V gene lost 7 bases and the J gene lost 5 bases, with 16 bases spanning the gap. CDR3 loop: CASTKGLGIDTQYF. The CDR3 region has the DNA TGTGCCAGCACCAAGGGGCTAGGCATAGATACGCAGTATTTT.

There are many counts of this clonotype. The chain employs TRBV27 and TRBJ1-2, with TRBD1 identical over 8 bases. The CDR3 consists of 16 residues. With 5 bases clipped from V and 3 bases from J, the junction kept 11 bases outside the gene matches. Looked up from germline, CDR1 is MNHEY and CDR2 is SMNVEV (reference sequence). The CDR3 loop reads CASSLTGDYRDYGYTF. DNA of the CDR3: TGTGCCAGCAGTCTGACAGGGGATTATAGGGACTATGGCTACACCTTC.

This clonotype has only a few counts. The V call is TRBV5-1, the J call TRBJ2-5, with 16 bases matching TRBD2. The CDR3 consists of 17 residues. The germline V gene has CDR1 SGHRS and CDR2 YFSETQ. The trim removed 4 bases at V and 5 bases at J, leaving 8 bases unmatched. The CDR3 DNA reads TGCGCCAGCAGCCTACCGGGACTAGCGGGAGGGGGTGAGACCCAGTACTTC. Its protein product is CASSLPGLAGGGETQYF.

This clonotype was detected many times. The chain joins TRBV9 to TRBJ2-7; TRBD2 is a possible D gene (6 bases). This CDR3 has 14 amino acids. Germline lookup yields CDR1 SGDLS and CDR2 YYNGEE. The ends were cut back, 1 base at V and 3 bases at J, with 11 bases in the middle. Written as DNA, the CDR3 is TGTGCCAGCAGCGTATCCCTGACTAGCTACGAGCAGTACTTC. It translates to CASSVSLTSYEQYF.

This clonotype was observed a handful of times. The rearrangement joins TRBV28 to TRBJ2-3; 10 positions match TRBD2. This CDR3 has 18 residues. CDR1 and CDR2 (germline): MDHEN, SYDVKM. After removal of 3 bases from V and 0 bases from J, the junction contained 9 bases not matched to a gene. CDR3 sequence (DNA): TGTGCCAGCAGTTTTTCCCGGACTAGCGGAGGAAGCACAGATACGCAGTATTTT. Translating gives CASSFSRTSGGSTDTQYF.

V usage is TRBV28 and J usage is TRBJ2-3; possibly TRBD1 for D (5 bases). This CDR3 comprises 14 residues. In germline, CDR1 is MDHEN, CDR2 SYDVKM. V lost 4 bases and J 2 bases, leaving 10 bases between the germline ends. CDR3 sequence reads: CASSYGHATDTQYF. CDR3 nucleotide sequence: TGTGCCAGCAGTTATGGACACGCCACAGATACGCAGTATTTT.

Ten or more counts support this clonotype. The chain uses TRBV9 and TRBJ2-2, with 7 bases identical to TRBD1. V gave up 2 bases and J gave up 2 bases; unmatched junction bases: 9. From germline, CDR1 is SGDLS and CDR2 YYNGEE. The CDR3 is 17 residues long. The CDR3 reads CASSVNRGIVNTGELFF. Here the CDR3 DNA reads TGTGCCAGCAGCGTGAACAGGGGAATCGTAAACACCGGGGAGCTGTTTTTT.